These 14 T cell receptor beta chains originate from one sample sequenced in a study of blood T cell repertoires in COVID-19 (dated by TCRdb to 2020 to 2022). Receptors were amplified or captured by the immunoSEQ multiplex PCR assay. The table was pulled from immuneACCESS by TCRdb, which kept in-frame rearrangements only. Such tables lose some clones; where checked, under half of the loss comes from unresolved V genes, and the rest has no known cause. The sample records roughly 190,000 clones, approximately 89% of which are singletons. Roughly 0.8% of the sample is held by the ten biggest clonotypes. Input material: PBMCs or T cells enriched from blood (not recorded which). Receptor source: a woman aged 18 to 35 who had recovered from COVID-19.

The V and J genes are TRBV5-1 and TRBJ2-7; no firm D call. This CDR3 contains 15 residues. Germline V CDR1 and CDR2: SGHRS, YFSETQ. V shed 3 bases and J shed 3 bases, with 16 bases lying between them. The CDR3 spells CASSSAGSDNYEQYF. CDR3 nucleotides: TGCGCCAGCAGCTCCGCCGGCTCTGACAACTACGAGCAGTACTTC.

The chain carries TRBV28 and TRBJ1-2, with D possibly being TRBD1 (5 bases). Germline CDR1 reads MDHEN; CDR2 reads SYDVKM. V gave up 11 bases and J gave up 2 bases, with 15 bases separating them. The CDR3 totals 13 residues. The CDR3 spells CASLSGGNYGYTF. CDR3 sequence (DNA): TGTGCCTCCCTGTCGGGGGGGAACTATGGCTACACCTTC.

The rearrangement joins TRBV12-3 or TRBV12-4 to TRBJ2-1; D gene ambiguous. This CDR3 region has 13 residues. Trimming left V 1 base short and J 4 bases short, with 5 bases between. CDR3 bases: TGTGCCAGCAGTTTAGGGCAGTACAATGAGCAGTTCTTC. This codes for CASSLGQYNEQFF.

This chain joins TRBV28 and TRBJ1-2; tentatively, D is TRBD1 (6 bases). CDR1 is MDHEN, CDR2 SYDVKM, per germline. The CDR3 runs to 14 residues. Deletions cut 2 bases from V and 5 bases from J, with 12 bases between. CDR3 residues: CASSLIGQPYGYTF. CDR3 coding DNA: TGTGCCAGCAGTTTAATCGGACAGCCTTATGGCTACACCTTC.

V is TRBV9 and J is TRBJ2-3; 10 nucleotides line up with TRBD2. V shed 3 bases, J shed 4 bases, and the junction held 8 bases outside the gene matches. Germline values: CDR1 SGDLS, CDR2 YYNGEE. The length of the CDR3 is 16 residues. CDR3 nucleotide sequence: TGTGCCAGCAGCGCCAGAGCGGGAGGGAGGGCAGATACGCAGTATTTT. Translating it yields CASSARAGGRADTQYF.

The V call is TRBV7-3, the J call TRBJ2-3; 7 nucleotides match TRBD1. Germline CDR1 reads SGHTA; CDR2 reads FQGTGA. The CDR3 runs 16 residues. V shed 2 bases, J shed 1 base, and the junction held 6 bases outside the gene matches. DNA of the CDR3: TGTGCCAGCAGCTTAGAGGGGGCCCGGGGCACAGATACGCAGTATTTT. Translated: CASSLEGARGTDTQYF. The entire variable domain, with the rest obtained from reference TRBV7-3 and TRBJ2-3, is as follows: GAGVSQTPSNKVTEKGKYVELRCDPISGHTALYWYRQSLGQGPEFLIYFQGTGAADDSGLPNDRFFAVRPEGSVSTLKIQRTERGDSAVYLCASSLEGARGTDTQYFGPGTRLTVL.

The rearrangement links TRBV15 to TRBJ1-6; TRBD1 is a possible D gene (5 bases). In germline, CDR1 is LNHNV, CDR2 YYDKDF (reference sequence). Trimming cost V 5 bases and J 5 bases, with 13 bases left between them. The CDR3 is 15 residues long. The CDR3 nucleotides read TGTGCCACCAGCGTCGGGGGAGGGGATAATTCACCCCTCCACTTT. This gives the protein CATSVGGGDNSPLHF.

This rearrangement joins TRBV4-1 to TRBJ2-1, with 10 bases identical to TRBD2. Germline V CDR1 and CDR2: MGHRA, YSYEKL. Trimming cost V 3 bases and J 3 bases; bases outside gene matches: 5. The CDR3 is 16 residues long. CDR3 DNA: TGCGCCAGCAGCCATCCTCTAGCGGGAGTCTACAATGAGCAGTTCTTC. As protein: CASSHPLAGVYNEQFF.

In its sample, this clone was seen many times. This chain joins TRBV27 and TRBJ2-7, with D maybe TRBD2 (6 bases). Trimming took 10 bases from V and 0 from J, leaving 22 bases between them. CDR3 length: 16 residues. The germline gives CDR1 MNHEY, CDR2 SMNVEV (reference sequence). The CDR3 sequence is CATLPFGGGSSYEQYF. The CDR3 nucleotides read TGTGCCACCCTCCCTTTCGGTGGAGGGAGCTCCTACGAGCAGTACTTC.

This rearrangement joins TRBV9 to TRBJ2-3, with 8 bases lining up with TRBD2. Germline V gene lookup returns CDR1 SGDLS and CDR2 YYNGEE. Germline trimming cut 2 bases from V and 1 base from J; bases unmatched to any gene: 6. This CDR3 has 16 amino acids. CDR3 nucleotides: TGTGCCAGCAGCGTGGGGCCCGGGGGGGGCACAGATACGCAGTATTTT. Its protein product is CASSVGPGGGTDTQYF.

The chain uses TRBV6-1 and TRBJ2-7, with TRBD2 matching over 14 bases. The germline gives CDR1 MNHNS, CDR2 SASEGT. The CDR3 is 16 amino acids. Germline trimming cut 4 bases from V and 5 bases from J; bases unmatched to any gene: 7. CDR3 sequence reads: CASSGIGTSGSDEQYF. The CDR3 coding sequence is TGTGCCAGCAGTGGAATCGGGACTAGCGGGAGTGACGAGCAGTACTTC.

The CDR3 loop is CASTGAGAPYNEQFF. The DNA for the CDR3 is TGTGCCAGCACAGGGGCAGGGGCGCCCTACAATGAGCAGTTCTTC. V and J are TRBV19 and TRBJ2-1; 7 nucleotides align to TRBD1. CDR3 size: 15 residues. Germline values: CDR1 LNHDA, CDR2 SQIVND (reference sequence). The trim removed 9 bases at V and 2 bases at J, leaving 10 bases unmatched. The variable domain in full, completed from reference TRBV19 and TRBJ2-1, reads DGGITQSPKYLFRKEGQNVTLSCEQNLNHDAMYWYRQDPGQGLRLIYYSQIVNDFQKGDIAEGYSVSREKKESFPLTVTSAQKNPTAFYLCASTGAGAPYNEQFFGPGTRLTVL.

The chain carries TRBV28 and TRBJ2-2; no clear D. CDR3 length: 15 amino acids. The V end was cut by 5 bases, the J end by 6 bases, with 16 bases between. Germline lookup yields CDR1 MDHEN and CDR2 SYDVKM. Written as DNA, the CDR3 is TGTGCCAGCAGTAGTACTGTGAAATCGGCCGGGGAGCTGTTTTTT. It is translated as CASSSTVKSAGELFF.

V is TRBV4-1 and J is TRBJ2-3; 14 nucleotides match TRBD2. CDR1 and CDR2 from the germline V gene are MGHRA and YSYEKL. The CDR3 contains 17 residues. V shed 1 base and J 6 bases; nucleotides not matched to a gene: 6. The CDR3 nucleotides read TGCGCCAGCAGCCAAGTCGGGACTAGCGGGAGAGGTGATACGCAGTATTTT. Translating gives CASSQVGTSGRGDTQYF.